This record covers a single T cell receptor (beta chain). Its antigen is as yet unknown. J lost 2 bases, V lost 5 bases, and 2 bases had no gene match. CDR3 size: 14 residues. Germline V lookup: CDR1 SGHRS, CDR2 YFSETQ. It was with 60 Vbeta and 13 Jbeta primers that the PCR ran. Here immunoSEQ multiplex PCR was the method, and the copy in TCRdb shows in-frame clones only, minus some. The sample has 180,000 or so clones, around 78% seen once; the top ten hold 0.7% to 0.85%. This sample stems from a study of cytomegalovirus exposure and HLA in healthy donors. Across the study: An early release of data contained approximately 85 million unique TCRs, which came from HLA-typed donors.

Study-level findings and limits: It was taken for granted in presence/absence analyses that sequencing depth across donors was roughly uniform. Later work found most CMV-associated TCR beta chains apparently HLA-restricted. It was reported that the classifier diagnosed cytomegalovirus status with high specificity and sensitivity in both the original and validation cohorts.

The TCR sequence derives from a female donor in good health and CMV-seronegative. The chain is built from TRBV5-1 and TRBJ2-5; 11 nucleotides line up with TRBD2. Material: PBMCs. The CDR3 sequence: CASRRLAGQETQYF. As DNA, the CDR3 is TGCGCCAGCAGACGACTAGCGGGGCAAGAGACCCAGTACTTC.